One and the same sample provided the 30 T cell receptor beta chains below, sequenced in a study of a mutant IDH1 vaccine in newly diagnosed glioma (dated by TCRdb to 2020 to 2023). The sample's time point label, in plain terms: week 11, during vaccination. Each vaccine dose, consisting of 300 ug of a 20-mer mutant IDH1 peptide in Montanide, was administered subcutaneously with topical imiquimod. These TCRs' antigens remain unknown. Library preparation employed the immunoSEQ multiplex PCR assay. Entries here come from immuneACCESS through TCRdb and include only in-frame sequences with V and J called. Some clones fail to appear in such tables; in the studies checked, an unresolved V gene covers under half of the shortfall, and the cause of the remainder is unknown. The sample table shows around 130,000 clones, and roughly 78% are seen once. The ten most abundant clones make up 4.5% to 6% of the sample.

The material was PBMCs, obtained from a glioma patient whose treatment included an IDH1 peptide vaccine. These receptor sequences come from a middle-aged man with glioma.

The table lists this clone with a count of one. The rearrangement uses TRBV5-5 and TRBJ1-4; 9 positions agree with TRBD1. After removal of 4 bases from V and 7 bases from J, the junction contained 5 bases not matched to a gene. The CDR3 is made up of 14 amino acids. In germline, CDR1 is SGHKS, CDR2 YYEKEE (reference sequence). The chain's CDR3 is CASSTGQGTEKLFF. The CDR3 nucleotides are TGTGCCAGCAGCACCGGACAGGGGACTGAAAAACTGTTTTTT.

The chain's CDR3 is CASSPGDRNEKLFF. CDR3 DNA: TGTGCCAGCTCACCAGGGGACAGGAATGAAAAACTGTTTTTT. This chain links TRBV18 with TRBJ1-4; TRBD1 matches at 8 bases. CDR1 is KGHSH, CDR2 LQKENI, per germline. With V trimmed by 2 bases and J by 5 bases, 1 base remained unmatched. CDR3 size: 14 residues.

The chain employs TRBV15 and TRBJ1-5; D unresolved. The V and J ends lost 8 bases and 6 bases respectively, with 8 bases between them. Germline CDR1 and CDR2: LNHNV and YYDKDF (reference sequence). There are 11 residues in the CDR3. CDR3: CATGLGQPQHF. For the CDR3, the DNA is TGTGCCACCGGTCTAGGTCAGCCCCAGCATTTT.

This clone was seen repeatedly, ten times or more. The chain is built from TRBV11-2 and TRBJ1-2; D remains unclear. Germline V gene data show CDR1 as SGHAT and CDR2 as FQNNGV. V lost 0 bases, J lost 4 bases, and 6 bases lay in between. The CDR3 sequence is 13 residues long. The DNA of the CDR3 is TGTGCCAGCAGCTTAGACACCCTCTATGGCTACACCTTC. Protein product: CASSLDTLYGYTF.

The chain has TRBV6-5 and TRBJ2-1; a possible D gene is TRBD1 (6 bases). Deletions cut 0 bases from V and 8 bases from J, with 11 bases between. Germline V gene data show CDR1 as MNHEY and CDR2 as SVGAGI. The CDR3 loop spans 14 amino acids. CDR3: CASSYSEAGDEQFF. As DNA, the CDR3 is TGTGCCAGCAGTTACTCGGAGGCAGGGGATGAGCAGTTCTTC.

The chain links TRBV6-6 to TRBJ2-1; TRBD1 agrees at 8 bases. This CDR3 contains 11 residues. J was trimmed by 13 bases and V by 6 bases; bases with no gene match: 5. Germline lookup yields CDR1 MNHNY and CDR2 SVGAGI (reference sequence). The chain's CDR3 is CASSPDRGQFF. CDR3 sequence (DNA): TGTGCCAGCAGCCCAGACAGGGGACAGTTCTTC.

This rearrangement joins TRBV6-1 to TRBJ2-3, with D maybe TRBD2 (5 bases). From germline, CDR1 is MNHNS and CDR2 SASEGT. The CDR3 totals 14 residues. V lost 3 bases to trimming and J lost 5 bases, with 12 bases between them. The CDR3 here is CASSETPEGDTQYF. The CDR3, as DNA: TGTGCCAGCAGTGAGACCCCTGAGGGAGATACGCAGTATTTT.

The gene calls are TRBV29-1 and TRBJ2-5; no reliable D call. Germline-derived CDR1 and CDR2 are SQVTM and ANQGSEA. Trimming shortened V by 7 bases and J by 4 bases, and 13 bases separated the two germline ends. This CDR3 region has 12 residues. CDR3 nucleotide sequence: TGCAGCGCTCGAGCCGGGTCAGAGACCCAGTACTTC. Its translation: CSARAGSETQYF.

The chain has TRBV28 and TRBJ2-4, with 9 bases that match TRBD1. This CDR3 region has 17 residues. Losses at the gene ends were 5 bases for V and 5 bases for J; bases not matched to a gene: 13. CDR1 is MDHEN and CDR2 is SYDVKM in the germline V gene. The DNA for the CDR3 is TGTGCCAGCAGTGCACCTCCGGGACAGGGTACCGAAAACATTCAGTACTTC. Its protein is CASSAPPGQGTENIQYF.

Here the CDR3 DNA reads TGTGCCAGCACACCCAAACAGTCTAGCACAGATACGCAGTATTTT. This encodes CASTPKQSSTDTQYF. The chain links TRBV9 to TRBJ2-3; D is unresolved. Germline CDR1 is SGDLS and CDR2 is YYNGEE. The length of the CDR3 is 15 residues. V lost 6 bases and J lost 0, with 14 bases in between.

CDR3 sequence: CASIWGSQETQYF. Here the CDR3 DNA reads TGTGCCAGCATTTGGGGCAGCCAAGAGACCCAGTACTTC. This chain links TRBV6-1 with TRBJ2-5, with a weak D call TRBD1 (5 bases). With 7 bases removed from V and 1 base from J, the gap between germline ends came to 10 bases. This CDR3 has 13 amino acids. The germline V gene has CDR1 MNHNS and CDR2 SASEGT.

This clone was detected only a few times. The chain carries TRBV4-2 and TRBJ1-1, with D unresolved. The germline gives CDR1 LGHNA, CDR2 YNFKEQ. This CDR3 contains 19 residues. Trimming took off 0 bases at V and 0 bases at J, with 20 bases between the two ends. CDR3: CASSQDSGWSAGMNTEAFF. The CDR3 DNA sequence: TGTGCCAGCAGCCAAGATAGCGGGTGGTCCGCAGGCATGAACACTGAAGCTTTCTTT.

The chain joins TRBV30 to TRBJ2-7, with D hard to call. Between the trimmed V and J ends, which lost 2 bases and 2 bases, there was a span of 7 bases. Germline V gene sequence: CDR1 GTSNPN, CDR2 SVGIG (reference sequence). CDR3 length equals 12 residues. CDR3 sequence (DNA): TGTGCCTGGAGTATTTCAACCTACGAGCAGTACTTC. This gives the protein CAWSISTYEQYF.

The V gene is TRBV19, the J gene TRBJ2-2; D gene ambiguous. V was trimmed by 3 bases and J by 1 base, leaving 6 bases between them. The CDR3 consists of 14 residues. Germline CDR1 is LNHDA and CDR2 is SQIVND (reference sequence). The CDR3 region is CASSIVLNTGELFF. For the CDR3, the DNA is TGTGCCAGTAGTATTGTTCTGAACACCGGGGAGCTGTTTTTT.

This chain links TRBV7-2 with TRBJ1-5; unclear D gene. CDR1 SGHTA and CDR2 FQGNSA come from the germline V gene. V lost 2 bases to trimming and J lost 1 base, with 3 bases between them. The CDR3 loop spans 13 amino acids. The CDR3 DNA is TGTGCCAGCAGCTTATGGAGCAATCAGCCCCAGCATTTT. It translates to CASSLWSNQPQHF.

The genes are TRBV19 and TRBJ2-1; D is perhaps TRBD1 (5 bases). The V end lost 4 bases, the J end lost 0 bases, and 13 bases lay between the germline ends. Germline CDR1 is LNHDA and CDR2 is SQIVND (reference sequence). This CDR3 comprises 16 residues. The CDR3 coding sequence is TGTGCCAGTAGTAAGTCCGGACACCCCTCCTACAATGAGCAGTTCTTC. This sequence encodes CASSKSGHPSYNEQFF.

The CDR3 is CATSRRGQGDPNYGYTF. The CDR3, as DNA: TGTGCCACCAGCAGAAGGGGACAGGGCGATCCTAACTATGGCTACACCTTC. V and J are TRBV15 and TRBJ1-2; 9 nucleotides agree with TRBD1. Trimming removed 2 bases from V and 0 bases from J; junction bases left unmatched: 7. CDR1 and CDR2 (germline): LNHNV, YYDKDF (reference sequence). This CDR3 contains 17 residues.

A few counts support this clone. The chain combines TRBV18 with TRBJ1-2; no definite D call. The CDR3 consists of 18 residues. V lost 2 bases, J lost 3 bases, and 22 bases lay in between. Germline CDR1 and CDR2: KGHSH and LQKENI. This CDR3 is CASSPLEAGYQRYYGYTF. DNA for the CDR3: TGTGCCAGCTCACCATTAGAGGCGGGGTACCAACGTTACTATGGCTACACCTTC.

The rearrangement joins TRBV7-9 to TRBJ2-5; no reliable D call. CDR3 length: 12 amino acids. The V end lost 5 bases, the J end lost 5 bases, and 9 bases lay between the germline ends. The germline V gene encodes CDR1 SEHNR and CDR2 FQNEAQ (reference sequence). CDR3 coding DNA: TGTGCCAGCAGCCGAACCTTGGAGACCCAGTACTTC. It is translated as CASSRTLETQYF.

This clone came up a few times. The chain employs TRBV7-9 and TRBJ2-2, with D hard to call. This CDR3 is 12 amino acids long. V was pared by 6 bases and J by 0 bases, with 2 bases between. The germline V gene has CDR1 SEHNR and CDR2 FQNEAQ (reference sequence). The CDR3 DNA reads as TGTGCCAGCAGTCCGAACACCGGGGAGCTGTTTTTT. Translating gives CASSPNTGELFF. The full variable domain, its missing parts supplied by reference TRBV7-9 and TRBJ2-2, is DTGVSQNPRHKITKRGQNVTFRCDPISEHNRLYWYRQTLGQGPEFLTYFQNEAQLEKSRLLSDRFSAERPKGSFSTLEIQRTEQGDSAMYLCASSPNTGELFFGEGSRLTVL.

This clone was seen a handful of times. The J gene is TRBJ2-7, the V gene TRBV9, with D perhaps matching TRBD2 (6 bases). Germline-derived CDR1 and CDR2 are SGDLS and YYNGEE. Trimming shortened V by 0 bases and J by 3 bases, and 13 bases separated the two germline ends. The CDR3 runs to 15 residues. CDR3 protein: CASSVVRDFCYEQYF. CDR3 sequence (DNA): TGTGCCAGCAGCGTAGTGCGGGATTTCTGCTACGAGCAGTACTTC.

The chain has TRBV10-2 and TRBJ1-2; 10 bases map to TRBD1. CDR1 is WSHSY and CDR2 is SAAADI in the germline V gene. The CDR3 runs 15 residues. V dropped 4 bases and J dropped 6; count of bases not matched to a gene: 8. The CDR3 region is CASSALGQGLNGYTF. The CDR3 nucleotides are TGCGCCAGCAGTGCCTTGGGACAGGGGTTGAATGGCTACACCTTC.

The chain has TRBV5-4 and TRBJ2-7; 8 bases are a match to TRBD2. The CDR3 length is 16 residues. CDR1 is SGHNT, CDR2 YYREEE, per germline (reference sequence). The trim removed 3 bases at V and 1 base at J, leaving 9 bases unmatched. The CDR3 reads CASSYARGAASYEQYF. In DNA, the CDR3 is TGTGCCAGCAGCTACGCGCGGGGGGCTGCTTCCTACGAGCAGTACTTC.

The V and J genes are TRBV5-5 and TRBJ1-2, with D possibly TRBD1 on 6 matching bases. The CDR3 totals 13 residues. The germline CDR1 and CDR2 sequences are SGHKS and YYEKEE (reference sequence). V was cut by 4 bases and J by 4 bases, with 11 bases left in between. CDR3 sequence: CASSGAGVYGYTF. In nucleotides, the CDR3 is TGTGCCAGCAGCGGGGCAGGGGTCTATGGCTACACCTTC.

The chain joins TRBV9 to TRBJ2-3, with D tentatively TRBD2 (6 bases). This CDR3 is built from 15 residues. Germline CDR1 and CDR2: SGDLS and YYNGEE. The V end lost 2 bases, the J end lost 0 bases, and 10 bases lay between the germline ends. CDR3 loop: CASSVESGSTDTQYF. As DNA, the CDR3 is TGTGCCAGCAGCGTCGAAAGCGGGAGCACAGATACGCAGTATTTT. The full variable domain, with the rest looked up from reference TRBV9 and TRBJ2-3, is DSGVTQTPKHLITATGQRVTLRCSPRSGDLSVYWYQQSLDQGLQFLIQYYNGEERAKGNILERFSAQQFPDLHSELNLSSLELGDSALYFCASSVESGSTDTQYFGPGTRLTVL.

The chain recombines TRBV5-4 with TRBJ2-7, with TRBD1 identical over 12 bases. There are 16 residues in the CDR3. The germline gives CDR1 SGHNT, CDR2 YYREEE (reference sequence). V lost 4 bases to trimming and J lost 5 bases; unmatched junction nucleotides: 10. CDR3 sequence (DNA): TGTGCCAGCAGCCCTATCGCGGGACAGGGGGCCCACGAGCAGTACTTC. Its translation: CASSPIAGQGAHEQYF.

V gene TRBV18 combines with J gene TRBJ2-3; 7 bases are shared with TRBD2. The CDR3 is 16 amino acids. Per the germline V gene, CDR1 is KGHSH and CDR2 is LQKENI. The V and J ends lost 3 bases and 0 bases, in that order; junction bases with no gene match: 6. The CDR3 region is CASSPKTSTSTDTQYF. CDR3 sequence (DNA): TGTGCCAGCTCACCGAAGACTAGCACTAGCACAGATACGCAGTATTTT. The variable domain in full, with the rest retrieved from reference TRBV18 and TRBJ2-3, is NAGVMQNPRHLVRRRGQEARLRCSPMKGHSHVYWYRQLPEEGLKFMVYLQKENIIDESGMPKERFSAEFPKEGPSILRIQQVVRGDSAAYFCASSPKTSTSTDTQYFGPGTRLTVL.

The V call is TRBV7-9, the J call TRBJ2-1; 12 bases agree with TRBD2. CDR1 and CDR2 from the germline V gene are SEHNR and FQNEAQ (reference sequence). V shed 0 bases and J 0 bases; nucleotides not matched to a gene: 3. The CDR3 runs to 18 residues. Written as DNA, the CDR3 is TGTGCCAGCAGCTTAGCGCTAGCGGGAGGGAGCTCCTACAATGAGCAGTTCTTC. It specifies CASSLALAGGSSYNEQFF.

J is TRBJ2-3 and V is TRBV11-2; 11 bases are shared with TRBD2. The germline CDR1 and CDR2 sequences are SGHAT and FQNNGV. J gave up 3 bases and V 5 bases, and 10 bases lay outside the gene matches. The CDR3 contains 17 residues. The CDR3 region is CASSPLSLAGATDTQYF. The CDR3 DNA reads TGTGCCAGCAGCCCCCTCTCACTAGCGGGAGCAACAGATACGCAGTATTTT.

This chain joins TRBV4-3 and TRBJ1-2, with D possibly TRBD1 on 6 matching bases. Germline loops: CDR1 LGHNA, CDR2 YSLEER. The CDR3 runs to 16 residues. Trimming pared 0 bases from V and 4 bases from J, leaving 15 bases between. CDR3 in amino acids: CASSQEEGGSPYGYTF. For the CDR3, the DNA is TGCGCCAGCAGCCAAGAGGAGGGGGGATCGCCCTATGGCTACACCTTC.